Shown below are 20 T cell receptor beta chains from a single sample sequenced in a study of tumor and adjacent non-tumor tissue in lung cancer. Three rounds of nested PCR, following a modified ARM-PCR protocol, produced the TCRbeta library. TCRdb re-derived calls from the multiplex PCR reads in MiXCR, one entry per CDR3 protein. The profile covers about 200,000 distinct CDR3 sequences, with 71% appearing a single time and approximately 25% taken by the ten largest. The template was RNA from unsorted bulk tissue. Material: lung tumor tissue. All receptors come from a man in his 60s with non-small cell lung cancer.

The chain couples TRBV20-1 to TRBJ2-3; TRBD2 matches at 13 bases. The ends lost 6 bases at V and 5 bases at J; junction bases unmatched: 2. CDR3 length: 13 amino acids. CDR1 is DFQATT and CDR2 is SNEGSKA in the germline V gene (reference sequence). The DNA of the CDR3 is TGCAGTGCCGGGACTAGCGGGATAGATACGCAGTATTTT. The encoded protein is CSAGTSGIDTQYF.

Concerning this clonotype: One junction end does not reproduce the germline sequence, and a read error may be involved. This chain uses TRBV11-2 with TRBJ1-5, with unresolved D. Germline CDR1 and CDR2: SGHAT and FQNNGV. CDR3 length: 15 amino acids. In nucleotides, the CDR3 is TGTGCCAGCAGCTTAGAGAGGAACAGCAATCAGCCTCAGCATTTT. Protein sequence: CASSLERNSNQPQHF.

Turning to this clonotype: Germline and junction disagree at one end, which may indicate a read error. The chain employs TRBV11-2 and TRBJ2-3; 9 bases map to TRBD2. The CDR3 covers 16 residues. Germline CDR1 SGHAT, CDR2 FQNNGV. The CDR3, as DNA: TGTACCAGCACCGCCAGAGCGGGGGGTGGCACAGATACGCAGTATTTT. Amino acids: CTSTARAGGGTDTQYF.

As concerns this clonotype: Here the CDR3 omits its conserved ending phenylalanine or tryptophan, so a read error is the likely source. This chain links TRBV19 with TRBJ1-5; 7 bases fit TRBD2. The J call is doubtful: the DNA matches TRBJ2-3 better. Germline lookup yields CDR1 LNHDA and CDR2 SQIVND (reference sequence). The length of the CDR3 is 17 residues. CDR3 DNA: TGTGCCAGTAGTATGAGGTGGGCGGGGGTGAGCAATCGGCCCCAGTATTAT. This codes for CASSMRWAGVSNRPQYY.

The V call is TRBV19, the J call TRBJ2-6; possible D gene TRBD1, 5 bases. The V gene lost 2 bases and the J gene lost 4 bases, with 15 bases spanning the gap. The germline CDR1 and CDR2 sequences are LNHDA and SQIVND (reference sequence). The CDR3 consists of 17 residues. The CDR3 protein is CASSITGFVWGANVLTF. The CDR3, as DNA: TGTGCCAGTAGTATAACAGGTTTTGTGTGGGGGGCCAACGTCCTGACTTTC. Full variable domain (missing parts from reference TRBV19 and TRBJ2-6): DGGITQSPKYLFRKEGQNVTLSCEQNLNHDAMYWYRQDPGQGLRLIYYSQIVNDFQKGDIAEGYSVSREKKESFPLTVTSAQKNPTAFYLCASSITGFVWGANVLTFGAGSRLTVL.

Comment on this clonotype: A much larger clone differs by one base, so this may be a read error. The chain links TRBV20-1 to TRBJ2-1; perhaps TRBD1 as D (6 bases). In germline, CDR1 is DFQATT, CDR2 SNEGSKA (reference sequence). The CDR3 is 13 amino acids. The CDR3 loop reads CSAPGTTRREQIF. The CDR3 DNA is TGCAGTGCTCCCGGGACAACGCGCCGTGAGCAGATCTTC.

This rearrangement joins TRBV5-1 to TRBJ1-2; D gene unclear. Germline V lookup: CDR1 SGHRS, CDR2 YFSETQ. This CDR3 has 14 residues. V dropped 4 bases and J dropped 2 bases, with 12 bases sitting between them. In nucleotides, the CDR3 is TGCGCCAGCAGCCTCACACACGAAAACTATGGCTACACCTTC. It translates to CASSLTHENYGYTF.

For this clonotype: A much larger clone lies a single base off, so this may be a read error. The CDR3 is CASSNLGWTTALGYEQYF. In DNA form, the CDR3 reads TGTGCCAGCAGCAACCTGGGCTGGACAACAGCATTAGGGTACGAGCAGTACTTC. J is TRBJ2-7 and V is TRBV5-6; D is perhaps TRBD1 (5 bases). V was clipped by 4 bases and J by 4 bases, with 27 bases between them. The germline V gene encodes CDR1 SGHDT and CDR2 YYEEEE. This CDR3 contains 18 residues.

This clonotype was seen once. A single base separates this from a much larger clone, so it may be a read error. CDR3 region: CSARPLTSGAYEQHF. CDR3 bases: TGCAGTGCTAGACCCCTAACTAGCGGTGCCTACGAGCAGCACTTC. The V and J genes are TRBV20-1 and TRBJ2-7; 8 bases line up with TRBD2. CDR1 and CDR2 (germline): DFQATT, SNEGSKA (reference sequence). This CDR3 has 15 amino acids.

Concerning this clonotype itself: A much larger clone differs from this one at a single base, so this may be a read error. The chain carries TRBV20-1 and TRBJ1-4; no definite D call. V lost 0 bases to trimming and J lost 4 bases, with 9 bases between them. The CDR3 loop spans 14 amino acids. Germline values: CDR1 DFQATT, CDR2 SNEGSKA (reference sequence). CDR3: CSARDVICNEKLFF. The CDR3 DNA follows: TGCAGTGCTAGAGATGTAATTTGTAATGAAAAACTGTTTTTT.

This clonotype has a handful of counts. This chain links TRBV29-1 with TRBJ1-1; D is undetermined. Germline lookup yields CDR1 SQVTM and CDR2 ANQGSEA. Between the trimmed V and J ends, which lost 4 bases and 4 bases, there was a span of 13 bases. This CDR3 has 13 residues. CDR3 coding DNA: TGCAGCGTTGGTGACACCTCGGGCACTGAAGCTTTCTTT. Protein: CSVGDTSGTEAFF.

About this clonotype itself: This clone may be a read error of a much larger clone one base away. The chain combines TRBV20-1 with TRBJ1-5; D perhaps matches TRBD1 (5 bases). Germline V gene sequence: CDR1 DFQATT, CDR2 SNEGSKA (reference sequence). The CDR3 covers 15 residues. The DNA of the CDR3 is TGCATTGCTAGAGATCGAAGGGGTGGAGGGCAGCCCCAGCATTTT. This translates into CIARDRRGGGQPQHF.

This clonotype has a handful of counts. Given a much more abundant clone one base away, this may be a read error. The CDR3 sequence is CASRVTGGQETQYF. DNA for the CDR3: TGTGCCAGCAGGGTGACGGGAGGGCAAGAGACCCAGTACTTC. The chain employs TRBV11-3 and TRBJ2-5; 8 positions match TRBD2. This CDR3 has 14 residues. Germline V gene data show CDR1 as SGHNT and CDR2 as YENEEA. J was trimmed by 2 bases and V by 6 bases; bases with no gene match: 5.

The rearrangement links TRBV4-2 to TRBJ2-5; 11 nucleotides match TRBD2. The V gene's germline CDR1 is LGHNA and CDR2 YNFKEQ. J gave up 1 base and V 0 bases, and 4 bases lay outside the gene matches. This CDR3 is 17 amino acids long. The DNA of the CDR3 is TGTGCCAGCAGCCAAGACTCGGGACTAGCGGTCCAAGAGACCCAGTACTTC. It is translated as CASSQDSGLAVQETQYF.

For this clonotype: Relative to the germline gene, one junction end is altered; a read error may explain this. The V and J genes are TRBV11-2 and TRBJ2-3; D might be TRBD2 (6 bases). Germline V lookup: CDR1 SGHAT, CDR2 FQNNGV. The CDR3 has 17 amino acids. In nucleotides, the CDR3 is TGTGCCAGCAGAAGAGAGGGGCGGGGCAGGAGCACAGATATGCAGTATTTT. Protein: CASRREGRGRSTDMQYF. Full variable domain (outside the CDR3, taken from reference TRBV11-2 and TRBJ2-3): EAGVAQSPRYKIIEKRQSVAFWCNPISGHATLYWYQQILGQGPKLLIQFQNNGVVDDSQLPKDRFSAERLKGVDSTLKIQPAKLEDSAVYLCASRREGRGRSTDMQYFGPGTRLTVL.

About this clonotype: Being one base from a much bigger clone, this may be a read error. The rearrangement uses TRBV12-3 or TRBV12-4 and TRBJ2-7, with D possibly being TRBD1 (5 bases). The V end was cut by 5 bases, the J end by 10 bases, with 18 bases between. The CDR3 has 13 residues. CDR3 sequence (DNA): TGTGCCAGCAGTCGCGGACAAGCCGGGTTCCAGTACTTC. Encoded protein: CASSRGQAGFQYF.

The V and J genes are TRBV20-1 and TRBJ2-5; D is ambiguous. The CDR3 spans 13 residues. Germline V gene data show CDR1 as DFQATT and CDR2 as SNEGSKA (reference sequence). The V end lost 7 bases, the J end lost 4 bases, and 16 bases lay between the germline ends. CDR3 in DNA: TGCAGTGTTGCCCCTGGGATAGTAGAGACCCAGTACTTC. This codes for CSVAPGIVETQYF.

Points on this clonotype: The conserved final phenylalanine or tryptophan is absent from the CDR3, which likely points to a read error. The rearrangement links TRBV7-8 to TRBJ1-5; 8 nucleotides agree with TRBD1. CDR1 is SGHVS, CDR2 FQNEAQ, per germline. The CDR3 is 15 residues long. The CDR3 DNA reads TGTGCCGGCAGCGTGGACAGGGTTAGCAATCAACCCCAGCATTTA. Translating gives CAGSVDRVSNQPQHL.

Remarks on this clonotype: Its ends do not fully match the called genes, so a read error is possible. The genes are TRBV6-1 and TRBJ2-1; no clear D gene. Germline assignment: CDR1 MNHNS and CDR2 SASEGT. The CDR3 is made up of 14 amino acids. The CDR3 DNA sequence: TGTGCCAGCAGTGGTCTAGTGGATTACAATGGGCAGTTCTTC. As protein: CASSGLVDYNGQFF.

On this clonotype itself: Because it lacks the conserved phenylalanine or tryptophan at the end, this CDR3 is likely a read error. V usage is TRBV4-1 and J usage is TRBJ1-1; D gene unclear. The V gene's germline CDR1 is MGHRA and CDR2 YSYEKL. The CDR3 spans 16 residues. Trimming took 1 base from V and 0 from J, leaving 12 bases between them. CDR3 protein: CASSQVRGNMNTEAFL. CDR3 nucleotides: TGCGCCAGCAGCCAAGTACGGGGAAACATGAACACTGAAGCTTTCCTA.